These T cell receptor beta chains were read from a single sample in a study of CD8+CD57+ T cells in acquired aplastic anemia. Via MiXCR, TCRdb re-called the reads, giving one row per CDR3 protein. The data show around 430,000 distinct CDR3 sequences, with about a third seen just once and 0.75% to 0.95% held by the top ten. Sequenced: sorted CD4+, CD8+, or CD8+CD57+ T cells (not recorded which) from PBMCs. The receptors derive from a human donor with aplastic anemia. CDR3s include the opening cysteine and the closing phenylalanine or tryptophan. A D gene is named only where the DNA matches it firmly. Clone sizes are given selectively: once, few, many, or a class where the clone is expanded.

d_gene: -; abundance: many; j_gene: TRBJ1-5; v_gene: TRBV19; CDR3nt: TGTGCCAGTAGTATTTTTGCTACGACGGAGGATGAGCCCCAGCATTTT; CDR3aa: CASSIFATTEDEPQHF
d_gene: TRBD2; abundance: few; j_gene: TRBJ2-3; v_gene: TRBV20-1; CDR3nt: TGCAGTGCTAGCCCGTGGGCTAGCGGTACCAGCACAGATACGCAGTATTTT; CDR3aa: CSASPWASGTSTDTQYF
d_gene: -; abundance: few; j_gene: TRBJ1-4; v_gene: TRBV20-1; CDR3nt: TGCAGTGCTAGGGTGGGTGAAAAACTGTTTTTT; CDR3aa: CSARVGEKLFF
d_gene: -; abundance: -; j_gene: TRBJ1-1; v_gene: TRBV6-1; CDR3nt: TGTGCCAGCAGTGAAGGGTACACAGCCAATGAAGCTTTCTTT; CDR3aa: CASSEGYTANEAFF
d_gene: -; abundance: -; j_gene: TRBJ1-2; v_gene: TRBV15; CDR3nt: TGTGCCACCAGCAGAGGCACAGATGGAGGCTACACCTTC; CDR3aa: CATSRGTDGGYTF
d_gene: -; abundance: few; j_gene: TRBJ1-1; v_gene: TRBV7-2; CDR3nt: TGTGCCAGCAGCCCTACCGGGTTGGGCACTGAAGCTTTCTTT; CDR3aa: CASSPTGLGTEAFF
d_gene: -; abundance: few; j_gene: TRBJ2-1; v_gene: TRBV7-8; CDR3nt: TGTGCCAGCAGCCAACTAGGAAACAATGAGCAGTTCTTC; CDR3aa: CASSQLGNNEQFF
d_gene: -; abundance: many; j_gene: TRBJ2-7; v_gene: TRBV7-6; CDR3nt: TGTGCCAGCAGCTCGGGGGTTGTCTACGAGCAGTACTTC; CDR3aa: CASSSGVVYEQYF
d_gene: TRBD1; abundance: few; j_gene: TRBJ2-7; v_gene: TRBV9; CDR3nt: TGTGCCAGCAGCTCGGGACAGGGAGGAACCTACGAGCAGTACTTC; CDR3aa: CASSSGQGGTYEQYF
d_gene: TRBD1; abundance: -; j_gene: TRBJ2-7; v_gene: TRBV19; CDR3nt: TGTGCTAGATTCCCAGGGGGACGAGGCTACGAGCAGTACTTC; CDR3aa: CARFPGGRGYEQYF
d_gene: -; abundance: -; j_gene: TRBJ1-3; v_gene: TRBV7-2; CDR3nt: TGTGCCAGCAACTTAGGACTCACGCAGGGAAACACCGTATATTTT; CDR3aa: CASNLGLTQGNTVYF
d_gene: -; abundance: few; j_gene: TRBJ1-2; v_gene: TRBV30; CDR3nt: TGTGCCTGGAGTGTACTTGGCTCATTAAGTGGCTACACCTTC; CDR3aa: CAWSVLGSLSGYTF
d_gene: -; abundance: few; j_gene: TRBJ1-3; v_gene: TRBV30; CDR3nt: TGTGCCTGGAGTTTCGCCCCCACCTATGGAAACACCATATATTTT; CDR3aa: CAWSFAPTYGNTIYF
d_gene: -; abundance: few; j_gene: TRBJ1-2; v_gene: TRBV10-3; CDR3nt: TGTGCCAGCAGTTTAAGTAGCAAGGGGTATGGCTACACCTTC; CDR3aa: CASSLSSKGYGYTF
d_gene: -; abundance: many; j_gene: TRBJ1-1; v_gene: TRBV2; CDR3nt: TGTGCCAGCAGTGAGAGGAACACTGAAGCTTTCTTT; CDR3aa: CASSERNTEAFF
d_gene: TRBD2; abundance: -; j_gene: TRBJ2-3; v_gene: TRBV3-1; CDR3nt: TGTGCCAGCAGCGTAGCTAGCGGGGGCGAGGTTGCAGATACGCAGTATTTT; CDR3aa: CASSVASGGEVADTQYF
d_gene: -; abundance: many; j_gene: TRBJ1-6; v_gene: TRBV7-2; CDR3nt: TGTGCCAGCAGCGTCCCAGGGGCATATTCACCCCTCCACTTT; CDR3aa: CASSVPGAYSPLHF
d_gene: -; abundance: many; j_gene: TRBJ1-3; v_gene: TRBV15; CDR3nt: TGTGCCACCAGCTCGGACGTACGCTCTGGAAACACCATATATTTT; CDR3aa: CATSSDVRSGNTIYF
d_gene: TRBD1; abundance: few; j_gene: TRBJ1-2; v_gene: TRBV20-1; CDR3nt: TGCAGTGCTAGGAATGGTCAGGGGGAGGACTATGGCTACACCTTC; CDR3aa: CSARNGQGEDYGYTF
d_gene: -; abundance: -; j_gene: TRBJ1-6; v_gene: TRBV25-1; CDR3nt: TGTGTCAGCAGTGCTTTGTATTCACCCTTCCACTTT; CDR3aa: CVSSALYSPFHF
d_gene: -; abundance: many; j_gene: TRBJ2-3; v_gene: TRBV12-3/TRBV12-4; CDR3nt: TGTGCCAGCAGCTTAGTTGTAGATACGCAGTATTTT; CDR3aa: CASSLVVDTQYF
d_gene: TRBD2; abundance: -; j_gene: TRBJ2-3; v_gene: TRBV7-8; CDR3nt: TGTGCCAGCAGCCAGGGACTAGCAGCAGATACGCAGTATTTT; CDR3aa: CASSQGLAADTQYF
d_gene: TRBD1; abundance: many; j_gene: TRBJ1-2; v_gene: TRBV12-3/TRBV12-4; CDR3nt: TGTGCCAGCAGTCATCAGGGGGCGGATGGCTACACCTTC; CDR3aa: CASSHQGADGYTF
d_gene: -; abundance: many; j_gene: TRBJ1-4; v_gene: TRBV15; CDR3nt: TGTGCCACCAGCAGAGATTTGGGGGAAAAACTGTTTTTT; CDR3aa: CATSRDLGEKLFF
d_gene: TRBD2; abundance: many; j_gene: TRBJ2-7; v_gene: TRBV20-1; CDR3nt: TGCAGTACTAGCGGGAGATTCTACGAGCAGTACTTC; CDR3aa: CSTSGRFYEQYF
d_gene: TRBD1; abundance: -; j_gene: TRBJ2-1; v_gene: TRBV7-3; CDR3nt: TGTGCCAGCAGCTCGACAGGGTTTAGCCGCTACAATGAGCAGTTCTTC; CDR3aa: CASSSTGFSRYNEQFF
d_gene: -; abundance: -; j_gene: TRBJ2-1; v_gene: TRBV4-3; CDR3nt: TGCGCCAGCAGCCAAGAGCGTGGGGACAATGAGCAGTTCTTC; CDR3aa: CASSQERGDNEQFF